The 18 T cell receptor beta chains below were found in one sample sequenced in a study of naive and memory T cell subsets. General study results and limits: Especially in CD8 cells, naive repertoires contained a few larger clonotypes, possibly CD45RA-re-expressing memory cells.

Both TRBC1 and TRBC2 were covered by a beta constant-region primer of two equimolar oligonucleotides. Ligated cDNA was amplified by four rounds of PCR with nested alpha and beta constant-region primers and SP2. TCRdb used MiXCR to reprocess the UMI-ligation and nested PCR reads, holding one entry per CDR3 protein. The table records more than 95,000 distinct CDR3 sequences, about 15% of them present only once. Their cognate antigens are unknown. Sequencing used naive CD8+ T cells from blood. These receptors were obtained from a human donor in good health.

This clonotype has more than one count but fewer than ten. The V gene is TRBV6-5, the J gene TRBJ1-2; D not certain. Trimming shortened V by 5 bases and J by 5 bases, and 15 bases separated the two germline ends. The germline CDR1 and CDR2 sequences are MNHEY and SVGAGI. This CDR3 is built from 14 residues. As DNA, the CDR3 is TGTGCCAGCAGTAACCGGGATCAAGGATATGGCTACACCTTC. Protein sequence: CASSNRDQGYGYTF.

This clonotype was seen many times. The chain combines TRBV4-3 with TRBJ1-2; no firm D call. Looked up from germline, CDR1 is LGHNA and CDR2 is YSLEER. Trimming took 1 base from V and 7 from J, leaving 13 bases between them. This CDR3 has 14 residues. The CDR3 spells CASSQAHWSGGYTF. CDR3 DNA: TGCGCCAGCAGCCAAGCCCATTGGTCGGGTGGCTACACCTTC.

A few counts support this clonotype. The CDR3 DNA is TGTGCCAGTAGTATGTTGGGAGAAAATCAGCCCCAGCATTTT. It is translated as CASSMLGENQPQHF. This chain joins TRBV19 and TRBJ1-5; D ambiguous. Trimming cost V 3 bases and J 4 bases, with 10 bases left between them. Germline CDR1 is LNHDA and CDR2 is SQIVND (reference sequence). The CDR3 sequence is 14 residues long.

This clonotype was counted between two and nine times. The chain carries TRBV5-1 and TRBJ1-1; a weak D match, TRBD1 (5 bases). V gave up 0 bases and J gave up 7 bases, with 10 bases separating them. The CDR3 contains 13 residues. CDR1 is SGHRS, CDR2 YFSETQ, per germline. CDR3 protein: CASSLGGELEAFF. CDR3 coding DNA: TGCGCCAGCAGCTTGGGGGGGGAGCTTGAAGCTTTCTTT.

This clonotype was seen only a few times. The V gene is TRBV15, the J gene TRBJ1-6; D remains unclear. The V and J ends lost 1 base and 4 bases respectively, with 5 bases between them. CDR1 LNHNV and CDR2 YYDKDF come from the germline V gene (reference sequence). This CDR3 region has 14 residues. The CDR3 region is CATSRVGYNSPLHF. The CDR3 DNA follows: TGTGCCACCAGCAGAGTTGGGTATAATTCACCCCTCCACTTT.

In its sample, this clonotype was seen many times. The chain combines TRBV20-1 with TRBJ1-4; D is possibly TRBD1 (6 bases). Germline CDR1 and CDR2: DFQATT and SNEGSKA (reference sequence). The V and J ends lost 0 bases and 8 bases respectively, with 10 bases between them. This CDR3 is 13 amino acids long. In nucleotides, the CDR3 is TGCAGTGCTAGAGATTCAGGGGTGGAAAAACTGTTTTTT. Translating it yields CSARDSGVEKLFF.

The chain combines TRBV4-1 with TRBJ1-5, with D hard to call. CDR3 size: 14 residues. From germline, CDR1 is MGHRA and CDR2 YSYEKL. V dropped 1 base and J dropped 1 base, with 5 bases sitting between them. The CDR3 loop is CASSQGLSNQPQHF. CDR3 DNA: TGCGCCAGCAGCCAAGGGCTGAGCAATCAGCCCCAGCATTTT.

The J gene is TRBJ1-1, the V gene TRBV27; the D gene is possibly TRBD1 (5 bases). V was clipped by 8 bases and J by 1 base, with 20 bases between them. Germline V CDR1 and CDR2: MNHEY, SMNVEV (reference sequence). The CDR3 sequence is 16 residues long. The CDR3 nucleotides are TGTGCCAGCGGAGCGTTGGGGGGAGATTCGAACACTGAAGCTTTCTTT. It encodes CASGALGGDSNTEAFF.

This clonotype showed up many times. The chain recombines TRBV3-1 with TRBJ2-1; 8 bases line up with TRBD1. Germline lookup yields CDR1 LGHDT and CDR2 YNNKEL (reference sequence). V lost 1 base to trimming and J lost 2 bases; unmatched junction nucleotides: 13. The CDR3 is made up of 19 amino acids. The CDR3 DNA follows: TGTGCCAGCAGCCAAGTTGGAATGTCCCCGGGACAGGCCTACAATGAGCAGTTCTTC. As protein: CASSQVGMSPGQAYNEQFF.

V usage is TRBV19 and J usage is TRBJ1-2; perhaps TRBD1 as D (5 bases). Per germline, CDR1 LNHDA and CDR2 SQIVND (reference sequence). CDR3 length equals 13 residues. Trimming took off 5 bases at V and 1 base at J, with 8 bases between the two ends. DNA for the CDR3: TGTGCCAGTAGTTACAGGAGTAACTATGGCTACACCTTC. Its translation is CASSYRSNYGYTF. Looking up the rest from reference TRBV19 and TRBJ1-2 gives the full variable domain: DGGITQSPKYLFRKEGQNVTLSCEQNLNHDAMYWYRQDPGQGLRLIYYSQIVNDFQKGDIAEGYSVSREKKESFPLTVTSAQKNPTAFYLCASSYRSNYGYTFGSGTRLTVV.

This clonotype was seen more than once but under ten times. The chain carries TRBV12-3 or TRBV12-4 and TRBJ2-3, with D unclear. V was trimmed by 3 bases and J by 2 bases, leaving 6 bases between them. This CDR3 is built from 13 residues. Here the CDR3 reads CASSFPATDTQYF. CDR3 nucleotide sequence: TGTGCCAGCAGTTTCCCTGCCACAGATACGCAGTATTTT.

This clonotype was detected ten times or more. The chain employs TRBV29-1 and TRBJ2-3, with 7 bases identical to TRBD1. This CDR3 is built from 11 residues. Per germline, CDR1 SQVTM and CDR2 ANQGSEA. V was pared by 7 bases and J by 6 bases, with 4 bases of the junction left unmatched. CDR3 loop: CSATGTDTQYF. The CDR3 nucleotides are TGCAGCGCGACAGGGACGGATACGCAGTATTTT.

This clonotype was observed a few times. The rearrangement joins TRBV7-8 to TRBJ2-5, with D tentatively TRBD1 (6 bases). V gave up 3 bases and J gave up 3 bases, with 11 bases separating them. The CDR3 is 14 amino acids. The V gene's germline CDR1 is SGHVS and CDR2 FQNEAQ. CDR3 sequence reads: CASSFRTEKETQYF. The CDR3 DNA reads as TGTGCCAGCAGCTTTAGGACAGAGAAAGAGACCCAGTACTTC.

This clonotype was found many times. The chain has TRBV4-3 and TRBJ2-2; D is unclear. V dropped 0 bases and J dropped 6 bases, with 11 bases sitting between them. The CDR3 length is 15 residues. The germline CDR1 and CDR2 sequences are LGHNA and YSLEER. In nucleotides, the CDR3 is TGCGCCAGCAGCCAAGAGTGGGATGCGGCCGGGGAGCTGTTTTTT. Protein sequence: CASSQEWDAAGELFF.

In this sample, this clonotype turned up many times. The rearrangement links TRBV7-9 to TRBJ2-7; a possible D gene is TRBD1 (5 bases). This CDR3 has 13 amino acids. V lost 5 bases and J lost 1, with 9 bases in between. The germline V gene encodes CDR1 SEHNR and CDR2 FQNEAQ (reference sequence). CDR3 nucleotides: TGTGCCAGCAGCCCGACAGCGTCCTACGAGCAGTACTTC. It is translated as CASSPTASYEQYF. The variable domain in full, with the rest retrieved from reference TRBV7-9 and TRBJ2-7, is DTGVSQNPRHKITKRGQNVTFRCDPISEHNRLYWYRQTLGQGPEFLTYFQNEAQLEKSRLLSDRFSAERPKGSFSTLEIQRTEQGDSAMYLCASSPTASYEQYFGPGTRLTVT.

This clonotype was counted only a few times. The V call is TRBV4-1, the J call TRBJ2-1; 9 bases are shared with TRBD1. Unmatched junction bases numbered 2, after V lost 0 bases and J lost 8 bases. Germline V lookup: CDR1 MGHRA, CDR2 YSYEKL. CDR3 length equals 14 residues. The CDR3 protein is CASSQEGQGYEQFF. CDR3 DNA sequence: TGCGCCAGCAGCCAAGAGGGACAGGGCTATGAGCAGTTCTTC.

The chain combines TRBV7-9 with TRBJ2-7, with 7 bases identical to TRBD1. The V and J ends lost 5 bases and 3 bases, in that order; junction bases with no gene match: 16. CDR1 SEHNR and CDR2 FQNEAQ come from the germline V gene (reference sequence). The CDR3 has 17 amino acids. CDR3 region: CASSVRKKGQESYEQYF. Here the CDR3 DNA reads TGTGCCAGCAGCGTTAGAAAGAAAGGACAGGAGAGCTACGAGCAGTACTTC.

This clonotype was observed a few times. V gene TRBV5-6 combines with J gene TRBJ2-3, with 12 nucleotides matching TRBD2. Germline V CDR1 and CDR2: SGHDT, YYEEEE. This CDR3 comprises 17 residues. The V segment lost 0 bases and the J segment 5 bases; nucleotides outside the gene matches: 7. CDR3 bases: TGTGCCAGCAGCTTGGATCTAGCGGGGGGGCCGGGAGATACGCAGTATTTT. It encodes CASSLDLAGGPGDTQYF.